These T cell receptor beta chains were read from a single sample in a study of blood T cell repertoires in COVID-19. TCRdb's copy holds only in-frame clones and misses some; the assay was immunoSEQ multiplex PCR. The sample consists of 40,000 or so clones, just under 85% of them appearing once. The material sequenced was peripheral blood. Receptors were obtained from a man aged 50 to 59 with active COVID-19. Each CDR3 is given with its conserved first and last residue. The D gene is left open where the match is weak. The listing skips clone size in some rows; elsewhere it reads once, few, many or a size class.

clone_size | j_call | d_call | v_call | cdr3_aa | cdr3_nt
few | TRBJ2-7 | . | TRBV6-5 | CASSYTGTYEQYF | TGTGCCAGCAGTTATACAGGGACCTACGAGCAGTACTTC
. | TRBJ2-2 | . | TRBV6-2/TRBV6-3 | CASSYLFRTGELFF | TGTGCCAGCAGTTACCTGTTTCGTACCGGGGAGCTGTTTTTT
. | TRBJ1-1 | TRBD1 | TRBV20-1 | CSALRGPEAFF | TGCAGTGCCTTAAGGGGGCCTGAAGCTTTCTTT
. | TRBJ1-1 | . | TRBV5-4 | CASWGELNTEAFF | TGTGCCAGCTGGGGGGAGCTGAACACTGAAGCTTTCTTT
. | TRBJ1-2 | TRBD1 | TRBV10-1 | CASRYWGQACF | TGCGCCAGCAGATATTGGGGACAGGCTTGCTTC
. | TRBJ2-7 | TRBD2 | TRBV3-1/TRBV3-2 | CASSQLAGGSYEQYF | TGTGCCAGCAGCCAGTTAGCGGGGGGCTCCTACGAGCAGTACTTC
few | TRBJ1-4 | . | TRBV5-6 | CASSLVGGTGKLFF | TGTGCCAGCAGCCTTGTCGGAGGGACCGGAAAACTGTTTTTT
few | TRBJ1-1 | TRBD1 | TRBV18 | CASSLPPGQQRLFF | TGTGCCAGCTCACTTCCCCCGGGACAGCAACGTCTTTTCTTT
. | TRBJ2-7 | . | TRBV10-3 | CAISDRRNSYEQYF | TGTGCCATCAGTGACAGGAGGAACTCCTACGAGCAGTACTTC
few | TRBJ2-3 | TRBD2 | TRBV19 | CATRLAGNEDTQYF | TGTGCCACCCGACTAGCGGGGAACGAAGATACGCAGTATTTT
. | TRBJ2-6 | . | TRBV6-5 | CASSSPGANVLTF | TGTGCCAGCTCGAGCCCTGGGGCCAACGTCCTGACTTTC
. | TRBJ1-2 | . | TRBV7-9 | CASTREDGYTF | TGTGCCAGCACCCGGGAGGATGGCTACACCTTC
. | TRBJ2-7 | TRBD2 | TRBV6-1 | CASSVLAGGSAGEQYF | TGTGCCAGCAGTGTACTAGCGGGAGGGTCGGCCGGGGAGCAGTACTTC
. | TRBJ2-7 | . | TRBV27 | CASSLYRDISTYEQYF | TGTGCCAGCAGTTTATACAGGGACATTTCTACCTACGAGCAGTACTTC
. | TRBJ2-3 | TRBD2 | TRBV6-5 | CASSRSGGALDTQYF | TGTGCCAGCAGCCGTAGCGGGGGGGCCTTGGATACGCAGTATTTT
. | TRBJ1-2 | TRBD1 | TRBV5-8 | CASSLRQGANGYTF | TGTGCCAGCAGCTTGAGGCAGGGGGCCAATGGCTACACCTTC
. | TRBJ1-2 | . | TRBV28 | CASSWQGDGYTF | TGTGCCAGCAGTTGGCAGGGTGATGGCTACACCTTC
. | TRBJ2-5 | TRBD2 | TRBV7-6 | CASSRYREVVKETQYF | TGTGCCAGCAGCCGCTACCGGGAGGTCGTGAAAGAGACCCAGTACTTC
. | TRBJ1-2 | . | TRBV7-2 | CASSLAPGNYGYTF | TGTGCCAGCAGCTTAGCCCCAGGAAACTATGGCTACACCTTC
. | TRBJ2-1 | . | TRBV6-4 | CASSDSAESGEQFF | TGTGCCAGCAGTGACTCAGCCGAATCCGGTGAGCAGTTCTTC
. | TRBJ2-7 | TRBD1 | TRBV10-2 | CASSESHTGGHEQYF | TGCGCCAGCAGTGAGTCTCATACAGGGGGCCACGAGCAGTACTTC
. | TRBJ1-1 | . | TRBV28 | CASSLGTGFGAFF | TGTGCCAGCAGTTTGGGAACAGGGTTTGGAGCTTTCTTT
. | TRBJ1-6 | TRBD1 | TRBV6-2/TRBV6-3 | CASSYEGTGGSPLHF | TGTGCCAGCAGTTACGAGGGGACAGGTGGTTCACCCCTCCACTTT
. | TRBJ2-3 | . | TRBV18 | CASSQTTRTNTDTQYF | TGTGCCAGCTCTCAGACCACTAGGACCAACACAGATACGCAGTATTTT
. | TRBJ2-1 | . | TRBV5-4 | CASSLGLMSSYNEQFF | TGTGCCAGCAGCTTGGGACTGATGAGCTCCTACAATGAGCAGTTCTTC
. | TRBJ1-1 | . | TRBV19 | CASSIYRGATEAFF | TGTGCCAGTAGTATTTATCGGGGGGCGACTGAAGCTTTCTTT
. | TRBJ2-2 | TRBD1 | TRBV10-3 | CAISPGQTNTGELFF | TGTGCCATCAGCCCGGGACAGACTAACACCGGGGAGCTGTTTTTT
. | TRBJ1-5 | TRBD1 | TRBV19 | CASRPQGGSNQPQHF | TGTGCCAGTCGACCTCAGGGGGGAAGCAATCAGCCCCAGCATTTT
. | TRBJ1-1 | . | TRBV5-6 | CASSLVRRAAFF | TGTGCCAGCAGCTTGGTGCGGAGGGCTGCTTTCTTT
. | TRBJ2-7 | TRBD1 | TRBV4-2 | CASSQGQGLSYEQYF | TGTGCCAGCAGCCAAGGACAGGGCCTCTCCTACGAGCAGTACTTC
. | TRBJ2-5 | . | TRBV6-6 | CASSRRRDFQETQYF | TGTGCCAGCAGTCGTAGGCGGGACTTTCAAGAGACCCAGTACTTC
. | TRBJ2-7 | . | TRBV6-5 | CASSSGWYSYEQYF | TGTGCCAGTTCTTCAGGGTGGTACTCCTACGAGCAGTACTTC
. | TRBJ1-1 | TRBD1 | TRBV11-3 | CASSLSQGAHTEAFF | TGTGCCAGCAGCTTAAGCCAGGGGGCGCACACTGAAGCTTTCTTT
. | TRBJ2-7 | . | TRBV13 | CASSRSSFGLSYEQYF | TGTGCCAGCAGCCGATCTTCGTTTGGGCTATCCTACGAGCAGTACTTC
. | TRBJ2-1 | . | TRBV5-8 | CASSLGLGSGYNEQFF | TGTGCCAGCAGCTTGGGGCTCGGTAGCGGCTACAATGAGCAGTTCTTC
. | TRBJ2-5 | TRBD2 | TRBV19 | CASSIQAGGSETQYF | TGTGCCAGTAGTATTCAAGCGGGAGGGTCGGAGACCCAGTACTTC
. | TRBJ2-2 | TRBD1 | TRBV11-3 | CASSFGDRANTGELFF | TGTGCCAGCAGCTTCGGGGACAGGGCGAACACCGGGGAGCTGTTTTTT
once | TRBJ2-1 | . | TRBV7-3 | CASSKGLFGGRNEQFF | TGTGCCAGCAGCAAGGGACTTTTTGGGGGTCGGAATGAGCAGTTCTTC
. | TRBJ1-1 | TRBD1 | TRBV3-1/TRBV3-2 | CASSRRQGNTEAFF | TGTGCCAGCAGCCGTCGACAGGGGAACACTGAAGCTTTCTTT
. | TRBJ2-1 | TRBD1 | TRBV7-9 | CASTLTGVYNEQFF | TGTGCCAGCACCCTGACAGGGGTTTACAATGAGCAGTTCTTC
. | TRBJ2-3 | . | TRBV9 | CASSVLIGGTADTQYF | TGTGCCAGCAGCGTCCTTATTGGGGGGACGGCAGATACGCAGTATTTT
. | TRBJ2-1 | TRBD2 | TRBV27 | CASSLLAGGYNEQFF | TGTGCCAGCAGTTTATTAGCGGGAGGGTACAATGAGCAGTTCTTC
. | TRBJ2-5 | TRBD2 | TRBV4-2 | CASSRLAGGQETQYF | TGTGCCAGCAGCCGCCTAGCGGGGGGCCAAGAGACCCAGTACTTC
. | TRBJ2-7 | . | TRBV5-6 | CASSLLGQSHEQYF | TGTGCCAGCAGCTTGTTAGGACAGTCCCACGAGCAGTACTTC
. | TRBJ2-2 | . | TRBV10-3 | CAISDGVNTGELFF | TGTGCCATCAGTGACGGGGTCAACACCGGGGAGCTGTTTTTT
. | TRBJ2-7 | TRBD1 | TRBV5-4 | CASSAGTDYVQYF | TGTGCCAGCAGCGCCGGGACAGACTACGTGCAGTACTTC
. | TRBJ2-3 | TRBD2 | TRBV15 | CATSRGLGRGYSTDTQYF | TGTGCCACCAGCAGAGGACTCGGGCGGGGGTACAGCACAGATACGCAGTATTTT
once | TRBJ1-1 | TRBD1 | TRBV28 | CASSLLQGGVGEAFF | TGTGCCAGCAGTTTATTACAGGGGGGGGTGGGAGAAGCTTTCTTT
. | TRBJ1-1 | . | TRBV6-6 | CASSTNTEAFF | TGTGCCAGCAGTACAAACACTGAAGCTTTCTTT
medium-sized | TRBJ2-7 | TRBD1 | TRBV6-6 | CASSTGTDYEQYF | TGTGCCAGCAGCACCGGGACAGACTACGAGCAGTACTTC
. | TRBJ2-4 | . | TRBV2 | CASSEDWPGENIQYF | TGTGCCAGCAGTGAAGACTGGCCAGGGGAAAACATTCAGTACTTC
few | TRBJ1-2 | . | TRBV19 | CASSDERHQQYGYTF | TGTGCCAGTAGTGATGAGAGACACCAACAATATGGCTACACCTTC
. | TRBJ1-1 | TRBD1 | TRBV5-1 | CASSLDRGGTEAFF | TGCGCCAGCAGCTTGGACAGGGGTGGGACTGAAGCTTTCTTT